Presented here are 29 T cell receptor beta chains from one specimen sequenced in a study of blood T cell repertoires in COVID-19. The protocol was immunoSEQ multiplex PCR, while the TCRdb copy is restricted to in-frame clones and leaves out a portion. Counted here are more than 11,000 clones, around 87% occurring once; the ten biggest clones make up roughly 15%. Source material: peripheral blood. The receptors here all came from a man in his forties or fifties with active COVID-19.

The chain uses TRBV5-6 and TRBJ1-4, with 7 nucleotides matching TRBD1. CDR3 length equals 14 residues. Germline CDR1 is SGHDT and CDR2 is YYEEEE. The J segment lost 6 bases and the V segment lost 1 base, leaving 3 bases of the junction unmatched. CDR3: CASSLRGLDEKLFF. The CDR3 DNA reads TGTGCCAGCAGCTTGAGGGGGCTGGATGAAAAACTGTTTTTT. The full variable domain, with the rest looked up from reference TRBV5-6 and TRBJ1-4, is DAGVTQSPTHLIKTRGQQVTLRCSPKSGHDTVSWYQQALGQGPQFIFQYYEEEERQRGNFPDRFSGHQFPNYSSELNVNALLLGDSALYLCASSLRGLDEKLFFGSGTQLSVL.

CDR3 coding DNA: TGTGCCATCAGTGCCTTTACAGGGGAAGAGACCCAGTACTTC. Its protein product is CAISAFTGEETQYF. The chain couples TRBV10-3 to TRBJ2-5, with TRBD1 identical over 7 bases. V lost 4 bases and J lost 3; bases outside the gene matches: 5. The CDR3 extends over 14 amino acids. In germline, CDR1 is ENHRY, CDR2 SYGVKD.

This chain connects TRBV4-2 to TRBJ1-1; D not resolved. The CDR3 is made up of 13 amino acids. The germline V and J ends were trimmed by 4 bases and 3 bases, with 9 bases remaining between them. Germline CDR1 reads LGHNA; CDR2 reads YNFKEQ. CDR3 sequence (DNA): TGTGCCAGCAGCCCGAGGCCTTACACTGAAGCTTTCTTT. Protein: CASSPRPYTEAFF.

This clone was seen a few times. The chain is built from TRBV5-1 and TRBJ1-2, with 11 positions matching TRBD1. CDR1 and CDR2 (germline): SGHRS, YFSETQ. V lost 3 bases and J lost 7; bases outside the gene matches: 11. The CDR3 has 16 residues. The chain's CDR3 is CASSSTSGTGGSGYTF. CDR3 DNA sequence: TGCGCCAGCAGCTCCACGTCCGGGACAGGGGGAAGTGGCTACACCTTC.

CDR3 loop: CASSATGYNTEAFF. The CDR3, as DNA: TGTGCCAGCAGCGCCACAGGTTACAACACTGAAGCTTTCTTT. The chain carries TRBV7-3 and TRBJ1-1; weak D call: TRBD1 (5 bases). CDR1 and CDR2 (germline): SGHTA, FQGTGA. This CDR3 is built from 14 residues. The V gene lost 5 bases and the J gene lost 2 bases, with 12 bases spanning the gap.

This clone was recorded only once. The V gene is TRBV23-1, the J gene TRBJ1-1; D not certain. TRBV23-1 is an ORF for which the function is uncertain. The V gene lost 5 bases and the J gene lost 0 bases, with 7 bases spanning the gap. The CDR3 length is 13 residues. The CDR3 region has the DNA TGCGCCAGCAGTTATTCTGTGAACACTGAAGCTTTCTTT. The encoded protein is CASSYSVNTEAFF.

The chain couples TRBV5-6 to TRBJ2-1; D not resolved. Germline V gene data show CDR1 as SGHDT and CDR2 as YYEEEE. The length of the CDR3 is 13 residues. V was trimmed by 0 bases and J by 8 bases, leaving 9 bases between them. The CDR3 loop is CASSLGLADEQFF. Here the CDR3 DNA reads TGTGCCAGCAGCTTGGGTCTCGCGGATGAGCAGTTCTTC.

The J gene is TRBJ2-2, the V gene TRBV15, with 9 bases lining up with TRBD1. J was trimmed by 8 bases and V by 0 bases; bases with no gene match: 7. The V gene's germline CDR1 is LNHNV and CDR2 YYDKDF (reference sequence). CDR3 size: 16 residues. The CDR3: CATSREAQGAAGELFF. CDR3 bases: TGTGCCACCAGCAGAGAGGCACAGGGGGCAGCTGGGGAGCTGTTTTTT.

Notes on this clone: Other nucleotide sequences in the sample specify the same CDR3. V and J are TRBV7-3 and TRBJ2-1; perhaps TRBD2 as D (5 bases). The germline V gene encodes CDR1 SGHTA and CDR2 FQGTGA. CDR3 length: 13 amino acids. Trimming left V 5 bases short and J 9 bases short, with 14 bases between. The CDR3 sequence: CASSPKLGGEQFF. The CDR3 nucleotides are TGTGCCAGCAGCCCAAAACTAGGTGGTGAGCAGTTCTTC. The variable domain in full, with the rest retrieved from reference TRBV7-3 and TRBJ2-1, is GAGVSQTPSNKVTEKGKYVELRCDPISGHTALYWYRQSLGQGPEFLIYFQGTGAADDSGLPNDRFFAVRPEGSVSTLKIQRTERGDSAVYLCASSPKLGGEQFFGPGTRLTVL.

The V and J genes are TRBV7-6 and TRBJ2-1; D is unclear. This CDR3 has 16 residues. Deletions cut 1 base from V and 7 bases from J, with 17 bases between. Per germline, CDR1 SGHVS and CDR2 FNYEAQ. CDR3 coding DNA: TGTGCCAGCAGCTTAGATCTGATTGGTAGTTGGAATGAGCAGTTCTTC. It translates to CASSLDLIGSWNEQFF.

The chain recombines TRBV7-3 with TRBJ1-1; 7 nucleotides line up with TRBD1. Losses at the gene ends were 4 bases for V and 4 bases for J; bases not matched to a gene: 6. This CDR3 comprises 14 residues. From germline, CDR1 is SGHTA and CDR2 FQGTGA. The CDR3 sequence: CASSSQGGGTEAFF. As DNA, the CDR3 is TGTGCCAGCAGCTCCCAGGGGGGCGGCACTGAAGCTTTCTTT.

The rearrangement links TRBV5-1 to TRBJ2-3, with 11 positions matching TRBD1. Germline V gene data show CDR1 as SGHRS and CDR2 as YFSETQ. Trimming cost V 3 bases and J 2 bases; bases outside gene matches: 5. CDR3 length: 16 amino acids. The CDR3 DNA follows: TGCGCCAGCAGCTCAGGGACAGGGGGATCCACAGATACGCAGTATTTT. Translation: CASSSGTGGSTDTQYF.

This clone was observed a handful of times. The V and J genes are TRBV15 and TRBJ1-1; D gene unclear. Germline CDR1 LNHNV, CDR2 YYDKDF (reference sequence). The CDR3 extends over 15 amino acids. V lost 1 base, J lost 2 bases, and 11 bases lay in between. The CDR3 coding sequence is TGTGCCACCAGCAGAGCCCTTGAGGGAAACACTGAAGCTTTCTTT. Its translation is CATSRALEGNTEAFF.

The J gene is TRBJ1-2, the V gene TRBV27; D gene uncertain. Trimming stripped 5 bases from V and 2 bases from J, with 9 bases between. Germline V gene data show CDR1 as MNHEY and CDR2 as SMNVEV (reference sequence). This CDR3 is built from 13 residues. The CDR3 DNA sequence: TGTGCCAGCAGTGCGTCTGTAAACTATGGCTACACCTTC. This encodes CASSASVNYGYTF.

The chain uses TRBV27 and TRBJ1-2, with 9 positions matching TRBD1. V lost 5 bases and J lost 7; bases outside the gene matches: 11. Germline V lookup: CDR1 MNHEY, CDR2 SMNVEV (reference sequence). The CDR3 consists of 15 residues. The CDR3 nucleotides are TGTGCCAGCAGTCCCTCAAACAGGGGGCTCGGTGGCTACACCTTC. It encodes CASSPSNRGLGGYTF.

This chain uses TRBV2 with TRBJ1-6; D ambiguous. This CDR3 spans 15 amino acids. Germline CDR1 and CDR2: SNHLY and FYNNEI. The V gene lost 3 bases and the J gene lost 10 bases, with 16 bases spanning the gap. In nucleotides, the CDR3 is TGTGCCAGCAGTGATCGTACACAAAGGAGGTCACCCCTCCACTTT. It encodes CASSDRTQRRSPLHF.

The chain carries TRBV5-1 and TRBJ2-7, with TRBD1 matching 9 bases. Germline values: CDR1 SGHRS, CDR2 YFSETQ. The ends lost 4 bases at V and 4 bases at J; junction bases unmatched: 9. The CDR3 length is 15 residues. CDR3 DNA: TGCGCCAGCAGCCCAGGCGGGACAGGGAAGTACGAGCAGTACTTC. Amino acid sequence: CASSPGGTGKYEQYF.

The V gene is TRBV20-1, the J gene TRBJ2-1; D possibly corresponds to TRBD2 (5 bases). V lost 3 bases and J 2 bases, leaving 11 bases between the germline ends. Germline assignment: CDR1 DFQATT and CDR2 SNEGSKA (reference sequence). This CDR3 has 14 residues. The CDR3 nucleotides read TGCAGTGCTAGTACGGGGAGCCCCTACAATGAGCAGTTCTTC. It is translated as CSASTGSPYNEQFF.

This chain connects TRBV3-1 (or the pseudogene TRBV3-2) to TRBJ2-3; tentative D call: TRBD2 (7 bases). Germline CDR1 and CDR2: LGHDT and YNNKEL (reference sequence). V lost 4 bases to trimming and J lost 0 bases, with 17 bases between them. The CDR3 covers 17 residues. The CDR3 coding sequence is TGTGCCAGCAGCCTGGGAGGGGGGATCTATAGCACAGATACGCAGTATTTT. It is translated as CASSLGGGIYSTDTQYF.

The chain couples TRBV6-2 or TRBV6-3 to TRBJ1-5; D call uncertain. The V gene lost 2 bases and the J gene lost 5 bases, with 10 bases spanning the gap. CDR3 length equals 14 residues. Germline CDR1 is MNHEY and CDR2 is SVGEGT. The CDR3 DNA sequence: TGTGCCAGCAGTTACCTGAGTCCCCATCAGCCCCAGCATTTT. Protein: CASSYLSPHQPQHF.

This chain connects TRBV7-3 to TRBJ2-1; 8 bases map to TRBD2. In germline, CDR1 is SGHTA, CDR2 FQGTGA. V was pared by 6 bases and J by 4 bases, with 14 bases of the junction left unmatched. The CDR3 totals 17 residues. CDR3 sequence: CASSKLARASGYNEQFF. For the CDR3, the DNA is TGTGCCAGCAGTAAGTTAGCGCGGGCTAGCGGGTACAATGAGCAGTTCTTC.

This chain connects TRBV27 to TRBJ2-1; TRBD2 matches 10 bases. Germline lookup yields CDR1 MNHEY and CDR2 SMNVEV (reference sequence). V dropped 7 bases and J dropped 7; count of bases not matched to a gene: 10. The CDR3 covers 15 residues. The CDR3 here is CASKSVAGGRNEQFF. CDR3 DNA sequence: TGTGCCAGCAAATCCGTAGCGGGAGGTAGGAATGAGCAGTTCTTC.

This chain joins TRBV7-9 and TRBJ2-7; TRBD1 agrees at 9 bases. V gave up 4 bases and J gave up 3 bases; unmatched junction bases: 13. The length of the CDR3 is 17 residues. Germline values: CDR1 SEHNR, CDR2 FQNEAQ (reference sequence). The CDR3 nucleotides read TGTGCCAGCAGCTCGCAGACAGGGGGGACTTACCGCTACGAGCAGTACTTC. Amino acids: CASSSQTGGTYRYEQYF.

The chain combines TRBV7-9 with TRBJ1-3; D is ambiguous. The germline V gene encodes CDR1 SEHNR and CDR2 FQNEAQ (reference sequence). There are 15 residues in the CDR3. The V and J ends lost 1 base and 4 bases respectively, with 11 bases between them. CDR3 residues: CASSLDRVRGNTIYF. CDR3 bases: TGTGCCAGCAGCTTAGATAGAGTACGAGGAAACACCATATATTTT.

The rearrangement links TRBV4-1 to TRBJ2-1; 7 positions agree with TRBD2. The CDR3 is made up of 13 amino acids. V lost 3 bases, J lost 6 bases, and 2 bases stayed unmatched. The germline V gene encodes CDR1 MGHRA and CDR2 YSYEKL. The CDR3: CASSHRLANEQFF. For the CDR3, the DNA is TGCGCCAGCAGCCACCGACTAGCCAATGAGCAGTTCTTC.

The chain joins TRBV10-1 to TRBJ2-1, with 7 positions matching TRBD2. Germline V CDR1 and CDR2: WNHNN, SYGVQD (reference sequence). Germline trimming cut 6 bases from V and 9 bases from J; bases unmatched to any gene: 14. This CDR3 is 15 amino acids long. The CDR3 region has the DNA TGCGCCAGCAGAGTCTTTTGGGCGGGAGAGTGTGAGCAGTTCTTC. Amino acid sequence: CASRVFWAGECEQFF.

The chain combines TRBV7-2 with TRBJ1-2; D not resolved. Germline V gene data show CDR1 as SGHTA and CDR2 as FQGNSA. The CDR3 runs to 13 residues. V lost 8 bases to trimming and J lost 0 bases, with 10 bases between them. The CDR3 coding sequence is TGTGCCAGCGAAGCGGGAGCTAACTATGGCTACACCTTC. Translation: CASEAGANYGYTF.

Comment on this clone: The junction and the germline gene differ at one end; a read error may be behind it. The CDR3 bases are TGTGCTAGCAGCTTAGCTTCAGGGCAAGGCGAGACCCAGTACTTC. It encodes CASSLASGQGETQYF. The chain employs TRBV7-7 and TRBJ2-5, with D possibly being TRBD1 (5 bases). This CDR3 comprises 15 residues. Germline-derived CDR1 and CDR2 are SSHAT and FNYEAQ (reference sequence).

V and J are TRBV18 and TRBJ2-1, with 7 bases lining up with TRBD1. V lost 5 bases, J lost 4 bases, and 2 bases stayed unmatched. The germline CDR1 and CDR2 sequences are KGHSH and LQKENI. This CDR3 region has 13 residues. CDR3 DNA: TGTGCCAGCTCAACAGGGGATTACAATGAGCAGTTCTTC. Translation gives CASSTGDYNEQFF.